These T cell receptor beta chains were read from a single sample in a study of CD8 T cells in Susac syndrome. One entry per CDR3 protein, called by TCRdb with MiXCR from the immunoSEQ multiplex PCR reads. The table lists some 190,000 distinct CDR3 sequences, roughly 95% of them singletons. Sequencing input: CD4+ T cells from PBMCs. Receptor source: a human donor in good health. Each CDR3 is given with its conserved first and last residue. The D gene is left open where the match is weak. Some rows mark clone size as missing; the rest say once, few, many or name a class of expanded clone.

DNA	CDR3	V	size	J	D
TGTGCCAGCAGCTTAGGGACAGGGGGTGGCTATGGCTACACCTTC	CASSLGTGGGYGYTF	TRBV3-1	.	TRBJ1-2	TRBD1
TGTGCCAGCAGCCAAGCCAAGGATCAGCCCCAGCATTTT	CASSQAKDQPQHF	TRBV14	.	TRBJ1-5	.
TGTGCCACCAGTGATACCGCAGGAGGGGCAGATGGCTACACCTTC	CATSDTAGGADGYTF	TRBV24-1	.	TRBJ1-2	.
TGTGCCAGCAGCCCGCAGACAGGGCGGGGCGGGGCCAACGTCCTGACTTTC	CASSPQTGRGGANVLTF	TRBV3-1	.	TRBJ2-6	.
TGCAGTGCTAGAGTCGACAGGGGCAGGCAGCCCCAGCATTTT	CSARVDRGRQPQHF	TRBV20-1	.	TRBJ1-5	TRBD1
TGTGCCAGCAGTTATCTCAGGGGAGGCACTGAAGCTTTCTTT	CASSYLRGGTEAFF	TRBV6-2/TRBV6-3	.	TRBJ1-1	.
TGTGCCAGCAGGTGGGGTCTCAGCGGGGCCAGCACAGATACGCAGTATTTT	CASRWGLSGASTDTQYF	TRBV28	.	TRBJ2-3	TRBD2
TGTGCCAGTACCCCACAGGGATATGGCTACACCTTC	CASTPQGYGYTF	TRBV19	.	TRBJ1-2	.
TGTGCCAGCAGTTACAGTAGGGAACTTTACACCTTC	CASSYSRELYTF	TRBV6-5	.	TRBJ1-2	.
TGTGCCAGCAGTTTAGGCCTCCAGCTCAATCAGCCCCAGCATTTT	CASSLGLQLNQPQHF	TRBV27	once	TRBJ1-5	.
TGTGCCAGCAGTGACGCGGCGGGGTGGACCCAGTACTTC	CASSDAAGWTQYF	TRBV2	.	TRBJ2-5	.
TGTGCCAGCAGCTTAGAACAGGGGCTCGAGCAGTACTTC	CASSLEQGLEQYF	TRBV11-2	once	TRBJ2-7	TRBD1
TGTGCCAGCAGCACCATGCGGACGTCTGGAAACACCATATATTTT	CASSTMRTSGNTIYF	TRBV5-6	.	TRBJ1-3	.
TGTGCCATCAGCGCACAGGTGACCGGTCAGCCCCAGCATTTT	CAISAQVTGQPQHF	TRBV10-3	.	TRBJ1-5	.
TGCGCCAGCAGCTTTTCGGCGGGACCAACCTACAATGAGCAGTTCTTC	CASSFSAGPTYNEQFF	TRBV5-1	.	TRBJ2-1	.
TGTGCCAGCAGTTTAGGAGCGGGAGGGCACGATACGCAGTATTTT	CASSLGAGGHDTQYF	TRBV28	.	TRBJ2-3	TRBD2
TGCGCCAGCAAGGGGGACAGGGGGACAGATACGCAGTATTTT	CASKGDRGTDTQYF	TRBV5-1	once	TRBJ2-3	TRBD1
TGTGCCAGCAGATCCCAGGCGGGTCGAGAGACCCAGTACTTC	CASRSQAGRETQYF	TRBV12-3/TRBV12-4	.	TRBJ2-5	.
TGCAGCGTTGGAATGGTCCCGGGGCTCGCCGGGGCCAACGTCCTGACTTTC	CSVGMVPGLAGANVLTF	TRBV29-1	.	TRBJ2-6	.
TGTGCCAGCAGTTTCCGGGACATCGCCTACAATGAGCAGTTCTTC	CASSFRDIAYNEQFF	TRBV6-6	.	TRBJ2-1	.
TGCAGCGTTGAGGAGGGACAGGCGGCGAGCGGCTACACCTTC	CSVEEGQAASGYTF	TRBV29-1	.	TRBJ1-2	TRBD1
TGCAGCGTTGAAGAAGACAGCCTAGGGGCCAACGTCCTGACTTTC	CSVEEDSLGANVLTF	TRBV29-1	.	TRBJ2-6	.
TGTGCCTGCAGACCCGAAGGGACTAGCGGGAGTGATGGAGCCAAAAACATTCAGTACTTC	CACRPEGTSGSDGAKNIQYF	TRBV30	.	TRBJ2-4	TRBD2
TGTGCCAGCTCTCCCCAGCGGGGGACCAACGAGCAGTACTTC	CASSPQRGTNEQYF	TRBV18	.	TRBJ2-7	TRBD2
TGTGCCAGCAGGTTGACCCATGGGGCCAACGTCCTGACTTTC	CASRLTHGANVLTF	TRBV27	.	TRBJ2-6	.
TGCGCCAGCAGCTTTGGACAGGGCGGGCACAATGAGCAGTTCTTC	CASSFGQGGHNEQFF	TRBV5-1	.	TRBJ2-1	TRBD1
TGCAGCGCCGGACAATCTAACCCCCTTCTGAACACTGAAGCTTTCTTT	CSAGQSNPLLNTEAFF	TRBV29-1	.	TRBJ1-1	.
TGTGCCAGCAGCGTAACCGGGACAACTAATGAGCAGTTCTTC	CASSVTGTTNEQFF	TRBV7-3	.	TRBJ2-1	.
TGTGCCAGCAGCGTAGAAGGCAGGTCAGATAATTCACCCCTCCACTTT	CASSVEGRSDNSPLHF	TRBV9	.	TRBJ1-6	.
TGTGCCAGCAGCTTCAAGGGCCAAGAGACCCAGTACTTC	CASSFKGQETQYF	TRBV13	.	TRBJ2-5	.
TGCAGTGCCAGGGACAGCCAAGAGACCCAGTACTTC	CSARDSQETQYF	TRBV20-1	.	TRBJ2-5	TRBD1